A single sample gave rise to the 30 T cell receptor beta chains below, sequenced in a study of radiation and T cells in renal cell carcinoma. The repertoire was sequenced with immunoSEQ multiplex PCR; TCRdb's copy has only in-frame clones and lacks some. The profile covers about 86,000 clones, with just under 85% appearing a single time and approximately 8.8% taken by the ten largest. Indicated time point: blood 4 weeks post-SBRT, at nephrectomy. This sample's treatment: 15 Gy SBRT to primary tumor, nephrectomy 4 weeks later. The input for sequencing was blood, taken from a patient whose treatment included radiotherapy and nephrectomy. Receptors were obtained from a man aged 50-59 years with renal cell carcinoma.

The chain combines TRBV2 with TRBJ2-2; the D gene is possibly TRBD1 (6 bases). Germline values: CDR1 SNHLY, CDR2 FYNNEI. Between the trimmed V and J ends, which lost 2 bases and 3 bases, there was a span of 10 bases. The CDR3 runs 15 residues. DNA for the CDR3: TGTGCCAGCAGTGAACCAACAGGGTACACCGGGGAGCTGTTTTTT. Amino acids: CASSEPTGYTGELFF. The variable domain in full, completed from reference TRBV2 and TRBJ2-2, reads EPEVTQTPSHQVTQMGQEVILRCVPISNHLYFYWYRQILGQKVEFLVSFYNNEISEKSEIFDDQFSVERPDGSNFTLKIRSTKLEDSAMYFCASSEPTGYTGELFFGEGSRLTVL.

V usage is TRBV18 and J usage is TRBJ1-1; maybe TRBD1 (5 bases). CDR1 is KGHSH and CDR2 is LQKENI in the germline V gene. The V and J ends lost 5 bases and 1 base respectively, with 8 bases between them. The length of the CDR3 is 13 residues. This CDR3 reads CASSSDRNTEAFF. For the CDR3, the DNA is TGTGCCAGCTCATCCGACAGGAACACTGAAGCTTTCTTT.

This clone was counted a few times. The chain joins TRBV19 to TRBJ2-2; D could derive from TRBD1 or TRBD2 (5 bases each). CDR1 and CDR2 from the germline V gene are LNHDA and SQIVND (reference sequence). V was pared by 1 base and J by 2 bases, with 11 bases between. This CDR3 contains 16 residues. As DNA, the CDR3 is TGTGCCAGTAGTATAGCCCGGGGCCAAAACACCGGGGAGCTGTTTTTT. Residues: CASSIARGQNTGELFF.

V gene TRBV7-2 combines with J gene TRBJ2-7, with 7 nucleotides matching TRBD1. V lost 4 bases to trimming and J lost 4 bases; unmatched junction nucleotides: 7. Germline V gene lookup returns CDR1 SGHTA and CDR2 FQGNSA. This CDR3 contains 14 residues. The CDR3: CASSSAGTVYEQYF. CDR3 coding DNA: TGTGCCAGCAGCTCCGCCGGGACAGTTTACGAGCAGTACTTC.

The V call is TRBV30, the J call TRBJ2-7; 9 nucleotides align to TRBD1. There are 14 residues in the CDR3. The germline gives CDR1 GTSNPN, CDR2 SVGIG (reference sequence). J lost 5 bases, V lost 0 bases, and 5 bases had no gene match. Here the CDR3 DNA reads TGTGCCTGGAGTGTAGGGACAGGGTACGACGAGCAGTACTTC. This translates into CAWSVGTGYDEQYF. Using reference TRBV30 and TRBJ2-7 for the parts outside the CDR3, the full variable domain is SQTIHQWPATLVQPVGSPLSLECTVEGTSNPNLYWYRQAAGRGLQLLFYSVGIGQISSEVPQNLSASRPQDRQFILSSKKLLLSDSGFYLCAWSVGTGYDEQYFGPGTRLTVT.

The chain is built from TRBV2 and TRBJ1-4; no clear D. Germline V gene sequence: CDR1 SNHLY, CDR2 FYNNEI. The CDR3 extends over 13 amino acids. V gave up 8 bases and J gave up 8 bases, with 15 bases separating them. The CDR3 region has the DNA TGTGCCAGCCGGTCGTCGGGAGAAGAAAAACTGTTTTTT. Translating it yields CASRSSGEEKLFF.

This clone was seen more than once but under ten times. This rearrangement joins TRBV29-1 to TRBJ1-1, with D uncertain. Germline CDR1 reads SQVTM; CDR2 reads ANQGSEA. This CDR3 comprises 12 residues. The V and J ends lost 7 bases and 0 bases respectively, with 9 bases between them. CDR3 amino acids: CSGLGLNTEAFF. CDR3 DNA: TGCAGCGGCCTAGGACTGAACACTGAAGCTTTCTTT.

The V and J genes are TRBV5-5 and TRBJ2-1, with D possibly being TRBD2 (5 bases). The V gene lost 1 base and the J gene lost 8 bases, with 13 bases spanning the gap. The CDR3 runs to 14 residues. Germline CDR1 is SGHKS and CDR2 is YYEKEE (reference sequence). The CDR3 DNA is TGTGCCAGCAGCTTGTCGGTGAGGGAATATGAGCAGTTCTTC. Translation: CASSLSVREYEQFF.

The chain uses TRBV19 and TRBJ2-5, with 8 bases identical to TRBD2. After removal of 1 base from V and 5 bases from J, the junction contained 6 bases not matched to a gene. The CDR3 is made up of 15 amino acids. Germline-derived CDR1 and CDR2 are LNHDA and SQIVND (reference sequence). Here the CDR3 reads CASSIGATSEETQYF. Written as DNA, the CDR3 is TGTGCCAGTAGTATAGGCGCGACTAGCGAGGAGACCCAGTACTTC.

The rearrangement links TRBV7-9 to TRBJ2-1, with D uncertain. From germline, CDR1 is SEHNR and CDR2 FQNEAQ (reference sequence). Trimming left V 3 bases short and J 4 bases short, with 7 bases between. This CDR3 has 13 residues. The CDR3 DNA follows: TGTGCCAGCAGCTTGACACTTTACAATGAGCAGTTCTTC. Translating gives CASSLTLYNEQFF.

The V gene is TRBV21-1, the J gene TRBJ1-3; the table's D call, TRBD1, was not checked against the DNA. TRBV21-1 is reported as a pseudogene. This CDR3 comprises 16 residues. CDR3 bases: TGTGCCAGCAGCAAACCGGCAGGGGCCTCTGGAAACACCATATATTTT. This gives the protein CASSKPAGASGNTIYF.

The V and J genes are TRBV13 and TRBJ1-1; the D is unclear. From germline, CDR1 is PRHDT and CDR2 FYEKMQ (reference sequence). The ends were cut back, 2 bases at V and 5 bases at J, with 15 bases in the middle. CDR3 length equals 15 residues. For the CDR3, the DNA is TGTGCCAGCAGCTTACTCGGGGTTGGAGTAACTGAAGCTTTCTTT. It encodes CASSLLGVGVTEAFF.

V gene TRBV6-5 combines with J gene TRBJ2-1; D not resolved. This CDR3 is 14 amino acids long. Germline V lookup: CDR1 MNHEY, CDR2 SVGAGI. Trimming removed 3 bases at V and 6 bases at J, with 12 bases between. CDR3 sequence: CASSYLGEGNEQFF. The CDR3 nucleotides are TGTGCCAGCAGTTATCTCGGCGAAGGCAATGAGCAGTTCTTC.

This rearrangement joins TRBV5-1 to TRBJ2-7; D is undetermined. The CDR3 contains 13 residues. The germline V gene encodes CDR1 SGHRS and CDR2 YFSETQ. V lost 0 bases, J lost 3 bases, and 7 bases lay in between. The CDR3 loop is CASSLAADYEQYF. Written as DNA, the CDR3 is TGCGCCAGCAGCTTGGCAGCAGACTACGAGCAGTACTTC.

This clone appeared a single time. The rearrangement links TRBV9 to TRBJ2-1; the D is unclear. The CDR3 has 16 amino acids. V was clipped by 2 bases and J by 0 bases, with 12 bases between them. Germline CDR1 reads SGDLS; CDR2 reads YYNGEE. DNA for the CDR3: TGTGCCAGCAGCGTCCCGCGTCAAAGCTCCTACAATGAGCAGTTCTTC. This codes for CASSVPRQSSYNEQFF.

The CDR3 loop is CASSHPQGPEQFF. The CDR3 DNA reads TGCGCCAGCAGCCATCCCCAGGGCCCCGAGCAGTTCTTC. The chain couples TRBV4-1 to TRBJ2-1; D possibly corresponds to TRBD1 (5 bases). Trimming removed 3 bases at V and 10 bases at J, with 13 bases between. Germline values: CDR1 MGHRA, CDR2 YSYEKL. CDR3 length equals 13 residues.

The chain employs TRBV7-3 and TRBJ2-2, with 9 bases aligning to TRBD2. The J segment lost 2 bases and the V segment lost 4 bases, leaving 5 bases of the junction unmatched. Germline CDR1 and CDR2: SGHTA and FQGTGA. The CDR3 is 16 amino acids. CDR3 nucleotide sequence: TGTGCCAGCAGCTCAGCGGGAGGTGGTAACACCGGGGAGCTGTTTTTT. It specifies CASSSAGGGNTGELFF.

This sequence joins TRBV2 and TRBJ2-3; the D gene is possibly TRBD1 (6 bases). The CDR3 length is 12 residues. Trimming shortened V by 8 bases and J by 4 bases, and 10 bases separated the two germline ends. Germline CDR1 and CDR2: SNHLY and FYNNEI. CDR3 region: CASQGFADTQYF. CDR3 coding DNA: TGTGCCAGCCAGGGGTTTGCAGATACGCAGTATTTT.

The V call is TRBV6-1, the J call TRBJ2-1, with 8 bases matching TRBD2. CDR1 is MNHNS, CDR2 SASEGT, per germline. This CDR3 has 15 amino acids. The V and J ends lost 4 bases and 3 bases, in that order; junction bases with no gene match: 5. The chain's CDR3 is CASSVRGGLYNEQFF. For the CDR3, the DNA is TGTGCCAGCAGTGTCCGGGGGGGCCTCTACAATGAGCAGTTCTTC.

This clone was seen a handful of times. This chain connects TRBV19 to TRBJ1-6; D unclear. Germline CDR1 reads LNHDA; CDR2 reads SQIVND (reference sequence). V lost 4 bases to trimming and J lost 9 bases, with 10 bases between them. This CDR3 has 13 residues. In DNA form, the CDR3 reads TGTGCCAGTAGTAGCCTTACGGGTTCACCCCTCCACTTT. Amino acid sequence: CASSSLTGSPLHF.

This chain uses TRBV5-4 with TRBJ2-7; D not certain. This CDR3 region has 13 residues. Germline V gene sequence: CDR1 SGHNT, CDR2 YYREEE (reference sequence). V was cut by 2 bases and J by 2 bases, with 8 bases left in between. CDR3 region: CASSLTGTYEQYF. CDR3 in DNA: TGTGCCAGCAGCTTAACTGGCACCTACGAGCAGTACTTC.

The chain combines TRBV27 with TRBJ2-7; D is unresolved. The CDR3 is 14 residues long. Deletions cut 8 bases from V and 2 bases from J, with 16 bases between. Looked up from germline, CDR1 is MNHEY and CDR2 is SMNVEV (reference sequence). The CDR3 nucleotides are TGTGCCAGCCGCCCCATGAGGCAGGCCTACGAGCAGTACTTC. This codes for CASRPMRQAYEQYF.

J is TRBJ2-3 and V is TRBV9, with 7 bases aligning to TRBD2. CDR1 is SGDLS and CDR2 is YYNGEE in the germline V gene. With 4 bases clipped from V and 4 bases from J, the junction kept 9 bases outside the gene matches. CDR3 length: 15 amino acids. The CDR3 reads CASSLGGGRADTQYF. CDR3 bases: TGTGCCAGCAGCCTAGGAGGAGGGAGGGCAGATACGCAGTATTTT. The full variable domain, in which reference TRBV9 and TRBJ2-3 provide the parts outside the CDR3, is DSGVTQTPKHLITATGQRVTLRCSPRSGDLSVYWYQQSLDQGLQFLIQYYNGEERAKGNILERFSAQQFPDLHSELNLSSLELGDSALYFCASSLGGGRADTQYFGPGTRLTVL.

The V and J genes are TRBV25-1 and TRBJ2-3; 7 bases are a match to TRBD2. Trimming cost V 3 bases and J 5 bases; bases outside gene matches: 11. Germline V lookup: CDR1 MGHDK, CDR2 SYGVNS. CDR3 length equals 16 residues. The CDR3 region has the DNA TGTGCCAGCAGTGACGGTACGGGAGGTACCGGAGATACGCAGTATTTT. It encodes CASSDGTGGTGDTQYF.

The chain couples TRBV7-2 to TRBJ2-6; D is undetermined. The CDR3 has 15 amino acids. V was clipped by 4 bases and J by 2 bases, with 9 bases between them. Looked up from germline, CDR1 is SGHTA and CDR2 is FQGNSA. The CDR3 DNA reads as TGTGCCAGCAGCTCCCTCCTTCCTGGGGCCAACGTCCTGACTTTC. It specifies CASSSLLPGANVLTF.

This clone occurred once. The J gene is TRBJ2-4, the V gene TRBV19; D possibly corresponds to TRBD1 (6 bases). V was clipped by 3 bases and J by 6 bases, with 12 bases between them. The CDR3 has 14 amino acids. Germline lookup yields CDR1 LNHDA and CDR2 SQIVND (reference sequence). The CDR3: CASSMAGGGNIQYF. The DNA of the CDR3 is TGTGCCAGTAGTATGGCTGGGGGCGGAAACATTCAGTACTTC.

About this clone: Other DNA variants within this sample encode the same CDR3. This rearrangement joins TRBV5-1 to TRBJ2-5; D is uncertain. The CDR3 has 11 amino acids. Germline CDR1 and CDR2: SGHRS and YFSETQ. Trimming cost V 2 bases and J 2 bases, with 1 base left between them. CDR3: CASSLQETQYF. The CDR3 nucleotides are TGCGCCAGCAGCTTACAAGAGACCCAGTACTTC.

The DNA of the CDR3 is TGCAGTTCTTATGTGTTCAATGAGCAGTTCTTC. It is translated as CSSYVFNEQFF. The rearrangement joins TRBV20-1 to TRBJ2-1; D call uncertain. V was trimmed by 8 bases and J by 6 bases, leaving 11 bases between them. The CDR3 runs 11 residues. Germline CDR1 is DFQATT and CDR2 is SNEGSKA (reference sequence).

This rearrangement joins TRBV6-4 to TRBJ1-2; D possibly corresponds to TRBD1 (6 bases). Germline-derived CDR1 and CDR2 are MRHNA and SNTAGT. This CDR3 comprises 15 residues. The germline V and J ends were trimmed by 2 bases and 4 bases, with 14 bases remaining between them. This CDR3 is CASSDPGQPFYGYTF. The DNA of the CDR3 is TGTGCCAGCAGTGACCCCGGACAGCCCTTCTATGGCTACACCTTC.

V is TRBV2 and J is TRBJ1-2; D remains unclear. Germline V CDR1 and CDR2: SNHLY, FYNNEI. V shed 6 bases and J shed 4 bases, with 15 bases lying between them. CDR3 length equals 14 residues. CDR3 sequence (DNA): TGTGCCAGCAGAAAGGATCAGGCCTTCTATGGCTACACCTTC. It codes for CASRKDQAFYGYTF.